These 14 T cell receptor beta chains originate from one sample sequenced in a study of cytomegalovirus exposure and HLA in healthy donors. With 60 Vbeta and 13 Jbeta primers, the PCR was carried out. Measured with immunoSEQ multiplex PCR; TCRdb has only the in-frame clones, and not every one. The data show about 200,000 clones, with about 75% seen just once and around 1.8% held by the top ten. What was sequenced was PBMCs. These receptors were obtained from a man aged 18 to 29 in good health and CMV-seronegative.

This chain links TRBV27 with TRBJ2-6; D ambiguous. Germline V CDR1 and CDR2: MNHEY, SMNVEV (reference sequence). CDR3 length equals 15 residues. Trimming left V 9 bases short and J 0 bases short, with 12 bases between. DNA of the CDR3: TGTGCCAGGAGGAATACGACCTCTGGGGCCAACGTCCTGACTTTC. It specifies CARRNTTSGANVLTF.

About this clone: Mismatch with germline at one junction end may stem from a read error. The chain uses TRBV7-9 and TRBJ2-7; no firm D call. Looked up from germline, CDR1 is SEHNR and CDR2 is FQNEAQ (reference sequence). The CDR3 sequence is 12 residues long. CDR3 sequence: CSSSATMNEQYF. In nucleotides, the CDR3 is TGTTCCAGCAGCGCCACTATGAACGAGCAGTACTTC.

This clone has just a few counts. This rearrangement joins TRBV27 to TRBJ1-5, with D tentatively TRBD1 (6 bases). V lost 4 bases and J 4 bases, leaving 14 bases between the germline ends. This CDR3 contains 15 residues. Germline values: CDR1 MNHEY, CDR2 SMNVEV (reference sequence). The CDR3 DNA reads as TGTGCCAGCAGTTCAAACCGGGACATAAATCAGCCCCAGCATTTT. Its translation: CASSSNRDINQPQHF.

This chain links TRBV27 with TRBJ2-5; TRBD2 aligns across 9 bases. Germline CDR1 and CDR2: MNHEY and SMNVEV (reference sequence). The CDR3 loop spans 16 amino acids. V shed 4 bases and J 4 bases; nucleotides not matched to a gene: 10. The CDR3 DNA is TGTGCCAGCAGTTCTTGGGCGGGGGGGCTCAGAGAGACCCAGTACTTC. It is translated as CASSSWAGGLRETQYF.

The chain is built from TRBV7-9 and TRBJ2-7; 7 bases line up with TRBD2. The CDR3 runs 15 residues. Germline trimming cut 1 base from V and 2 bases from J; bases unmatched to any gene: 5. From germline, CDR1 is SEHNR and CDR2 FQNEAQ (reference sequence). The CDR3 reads CASSLEQRDPYEQYF. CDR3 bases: TGTGCCAGCAGCTTAGAGCAGCGGGACCCCTACGAGCAGTACTTC.

CDR3 bases: TGTGCCAGCAGCTTCCACAGGTCGGGGTCCGGGGTGACAGGTGGTAATTCACCCCTCCACTTT. This translates into CASSFHRSGSGVTGGNSPLHF. The chain employs TRBV27 and TRBJ1-6, with D perhaps TRBD1 (6 bases). The CDR3 extends over 21 amino acids. The germline V gene encodes CDR1 MNHEY and CDR2 SMNVEV (reference sequence). V dropped 6 bases and J dropped 6 bases, with 33 bases sitting between them.

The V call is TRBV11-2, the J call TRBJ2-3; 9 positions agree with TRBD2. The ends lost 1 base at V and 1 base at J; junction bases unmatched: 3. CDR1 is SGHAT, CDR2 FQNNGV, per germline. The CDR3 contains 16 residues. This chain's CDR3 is CASSLVAGGGTDTQYF. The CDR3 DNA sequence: TGTGCCAGCAGCTTAGTTGCGGGAGGGGGCACAGATACGCAGTATTTT.

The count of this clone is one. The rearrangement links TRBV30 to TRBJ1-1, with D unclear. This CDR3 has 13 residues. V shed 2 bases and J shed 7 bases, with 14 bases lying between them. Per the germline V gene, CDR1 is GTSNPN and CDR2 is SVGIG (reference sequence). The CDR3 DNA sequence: TGTGCCTGGAGTCTCTTTCTATCTAATGAAGCTTTCTTT. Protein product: CAWSLFLSNEAFF.

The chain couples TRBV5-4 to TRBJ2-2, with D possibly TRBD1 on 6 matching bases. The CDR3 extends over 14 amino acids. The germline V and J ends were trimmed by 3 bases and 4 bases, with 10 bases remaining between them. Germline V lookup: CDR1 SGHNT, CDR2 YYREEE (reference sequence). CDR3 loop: CASSYTGSTGELFF. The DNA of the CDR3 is TGTGCCAGCAGCTACACAGGGAGCACCGGGGAGCTGTTTTTT.

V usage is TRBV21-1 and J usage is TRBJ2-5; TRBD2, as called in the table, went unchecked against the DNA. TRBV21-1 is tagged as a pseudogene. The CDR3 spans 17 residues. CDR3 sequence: CASSPPSEGGTKETQYF. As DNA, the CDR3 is TGTGCCAGCAGCCCACCCTCTGAGGGCGGGACTAAAGAGACCCAGTACTTC.

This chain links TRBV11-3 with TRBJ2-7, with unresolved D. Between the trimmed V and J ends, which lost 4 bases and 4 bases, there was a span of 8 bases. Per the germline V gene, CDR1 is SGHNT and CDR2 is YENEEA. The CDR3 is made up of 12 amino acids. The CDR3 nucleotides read TGTGCCAGCAGCTCCGAGGTTTACGAGCAGTACTTC. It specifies CASSSEVYEQYF.

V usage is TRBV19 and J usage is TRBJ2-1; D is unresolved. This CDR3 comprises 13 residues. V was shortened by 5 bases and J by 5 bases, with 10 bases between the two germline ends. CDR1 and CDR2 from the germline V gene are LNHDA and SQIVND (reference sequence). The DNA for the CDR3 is TGTGCCAGTAGTCTCCACAGAGACAATGAGCAGTTCTTC. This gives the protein CASSLHRDNEQFF.

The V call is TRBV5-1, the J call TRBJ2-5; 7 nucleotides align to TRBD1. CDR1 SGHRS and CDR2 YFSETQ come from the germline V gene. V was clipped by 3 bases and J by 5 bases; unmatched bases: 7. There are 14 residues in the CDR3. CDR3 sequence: CASSSGQDWETQYF. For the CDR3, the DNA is TGCGCCAGCAGCTCAGGACAGGATTGGGAGACCCAGTACTTC.

CDR3 residues: CASSLQGGLNEKLFF. The CDR3 DNA sequence: TGTGCCAGCAGCTTACAGGGGGGCCTTAATGAAAAACTGTTTTTT. The V gene is TRBV7-3, the J gene TRBJ1-4, with 7 bases matching TRBD1. In germline, CDR1 is SGHTA, CDR2 FQGTGA. The CDR3 has 15 amino acids. The V and J ends lost 2 bases and 4 bases, in that order; junction bases with no gene match: 4.